This TCR beta chain appears in the sequencing data of a study of blood T cells in healthy people across ages. The CDR3 contains 17 residues. The trim removed 1 base at V and 0 bases at J, leaving 7 bases unmatched. Germline-derived CDR1 and CDR2 are MGHRA and YSYEKL. Primers used in a second PCR of roughly 6 to 11 cycles were a sample-barcoded 5' primer and a J-beta primer mix. TCRdb re-derived calls from the 5' RACE reads in MiXCR, one entry per CDR3 protein. The table has approximately 490,000 distinct CDR3 sequences, less than 25% seen once. This clonotype was observed a handful of times. This same sample was also part of a study on T cells of mothers and their children.

The chain employs TRBV4-1 and TRBJ2-3, with TRBD2 matching over 7 bases. The sample comprised blood. This clonotype was obtained from a boy younger than 18 in good health. The CDR3 region is CASSQGIAGISTDTQYF. The CDR3 DNA reads as TGCGCCAGCAGCCAAGGGATAGCGGGTATAAGCACAGATACGCAGTATTTT.